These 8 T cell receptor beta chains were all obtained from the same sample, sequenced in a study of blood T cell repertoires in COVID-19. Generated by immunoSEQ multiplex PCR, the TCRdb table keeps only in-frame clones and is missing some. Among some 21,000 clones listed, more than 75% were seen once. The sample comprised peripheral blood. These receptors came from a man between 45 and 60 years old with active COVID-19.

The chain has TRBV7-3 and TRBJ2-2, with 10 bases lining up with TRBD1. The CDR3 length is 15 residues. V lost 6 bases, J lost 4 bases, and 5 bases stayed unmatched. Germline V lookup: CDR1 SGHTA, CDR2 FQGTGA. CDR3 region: CASRQTGGSTGELFF. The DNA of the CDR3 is TGTGCCAGCAGACAGACAGGGGGCTCCACCGGGGAGCTGTTTTTT.

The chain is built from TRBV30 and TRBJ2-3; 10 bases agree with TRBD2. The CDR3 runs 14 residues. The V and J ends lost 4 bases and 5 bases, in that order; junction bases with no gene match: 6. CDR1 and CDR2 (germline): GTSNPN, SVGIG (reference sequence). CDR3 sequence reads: CAWNSGGALDTQYF. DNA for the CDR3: TGTGCCTGGAACAGCGGGGGGGCCTTAGATACGCAGTATTTT.

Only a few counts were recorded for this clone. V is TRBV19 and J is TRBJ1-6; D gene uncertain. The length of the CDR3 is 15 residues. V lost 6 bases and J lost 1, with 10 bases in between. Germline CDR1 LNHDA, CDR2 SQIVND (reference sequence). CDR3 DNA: TGTGCCAGTAGCCCCCGGCGGTCCTATAATTCACCCCTCCACTTT. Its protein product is CASSPRRSYNSPLHF.

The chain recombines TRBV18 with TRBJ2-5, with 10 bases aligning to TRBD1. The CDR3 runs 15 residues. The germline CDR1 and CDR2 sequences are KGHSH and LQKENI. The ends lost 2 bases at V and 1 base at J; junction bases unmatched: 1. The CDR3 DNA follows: TGTGCCAGCTCACCAGGGACAGGGGCCCAAGAGACCCAGTACTTC. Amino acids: CASSPGTGAQETQYF.

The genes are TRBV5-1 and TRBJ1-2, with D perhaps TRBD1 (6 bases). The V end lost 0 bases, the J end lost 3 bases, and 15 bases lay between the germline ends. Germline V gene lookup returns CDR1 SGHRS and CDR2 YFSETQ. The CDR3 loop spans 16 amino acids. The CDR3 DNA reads TGCGCCAGCAGCTTGGGTAGGTCAGGGGCAGACTATGGCTACACCTTC. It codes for CASSLGRSGADYGYTF.

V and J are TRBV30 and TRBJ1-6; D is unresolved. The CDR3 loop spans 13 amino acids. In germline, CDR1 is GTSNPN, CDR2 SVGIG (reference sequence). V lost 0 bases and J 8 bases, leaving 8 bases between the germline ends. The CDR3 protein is CAWSVLEDSPLHF. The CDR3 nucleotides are TGTGCCTGGAGTGTACTCGAGGATTCACCCCTCCACTTT. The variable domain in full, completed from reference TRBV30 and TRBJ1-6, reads SQTIHQWPATLVQPVGSPLSLECTVEGTSNPNLYWYRQAAGRGLQLLFYSVGIGQISSEVPQNLSASRPQDRQFILSSKKLLLSDSGFYLCAWSVLEDSPLHFGNGTRLTVT.

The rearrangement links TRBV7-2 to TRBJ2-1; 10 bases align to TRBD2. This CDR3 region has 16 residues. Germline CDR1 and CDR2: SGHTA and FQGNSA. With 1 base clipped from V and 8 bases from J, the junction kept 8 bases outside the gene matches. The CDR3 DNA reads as TGTGCCAGCAGCTTAGGAGGGACTAGCGAGGGCTATGAGCAGTTCTTC. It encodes CASSLGGTSEGYEQFF. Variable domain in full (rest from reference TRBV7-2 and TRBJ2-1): GAGVSQSPSNKVTEKGKDVELRCDPISGHTALYWYRQSLGQGLEFLIYFQGNSAPDKSGLPSDRFSAERTGGSVSTLTIQRTQQEDSAVYLCASSLGGTSEGYEQFFGPGTRLTVL.

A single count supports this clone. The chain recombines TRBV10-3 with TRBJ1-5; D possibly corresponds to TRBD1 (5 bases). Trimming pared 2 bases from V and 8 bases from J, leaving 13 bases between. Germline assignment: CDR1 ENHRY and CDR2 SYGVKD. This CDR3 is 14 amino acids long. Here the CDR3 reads CAISETGSGEPQHF. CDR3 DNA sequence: TGTGCCATCAGTGAGACAGGTTCTGGGGAGCCCCAGCATTTT.